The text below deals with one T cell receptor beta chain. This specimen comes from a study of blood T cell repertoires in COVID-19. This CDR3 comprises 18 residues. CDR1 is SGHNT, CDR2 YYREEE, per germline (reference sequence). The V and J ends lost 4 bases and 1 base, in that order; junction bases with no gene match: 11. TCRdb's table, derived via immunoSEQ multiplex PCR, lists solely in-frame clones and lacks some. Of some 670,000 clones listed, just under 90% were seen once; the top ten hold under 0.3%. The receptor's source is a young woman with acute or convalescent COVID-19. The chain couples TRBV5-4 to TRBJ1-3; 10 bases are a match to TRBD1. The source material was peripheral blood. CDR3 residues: CASSGDRGQTISGNTIYF. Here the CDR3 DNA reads TGTGCCAGCAGCGGGGACAGGGGCCAAACGATTTCTGGAAACACCATATATTTT.